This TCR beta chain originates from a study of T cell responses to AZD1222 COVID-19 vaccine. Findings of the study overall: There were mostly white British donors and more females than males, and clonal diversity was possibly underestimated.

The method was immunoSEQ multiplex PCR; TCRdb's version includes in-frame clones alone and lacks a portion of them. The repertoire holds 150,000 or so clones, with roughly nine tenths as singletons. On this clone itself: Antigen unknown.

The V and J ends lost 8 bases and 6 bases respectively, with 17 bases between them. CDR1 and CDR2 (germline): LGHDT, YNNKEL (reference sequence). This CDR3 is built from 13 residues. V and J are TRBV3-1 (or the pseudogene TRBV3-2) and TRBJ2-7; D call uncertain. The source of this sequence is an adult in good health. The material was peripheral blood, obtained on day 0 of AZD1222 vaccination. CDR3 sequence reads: CASSLGLEREQYF. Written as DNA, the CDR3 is TGTGCCAGCTCCTTAGGCCTAGAGCGCGAGCAGTACTTC.